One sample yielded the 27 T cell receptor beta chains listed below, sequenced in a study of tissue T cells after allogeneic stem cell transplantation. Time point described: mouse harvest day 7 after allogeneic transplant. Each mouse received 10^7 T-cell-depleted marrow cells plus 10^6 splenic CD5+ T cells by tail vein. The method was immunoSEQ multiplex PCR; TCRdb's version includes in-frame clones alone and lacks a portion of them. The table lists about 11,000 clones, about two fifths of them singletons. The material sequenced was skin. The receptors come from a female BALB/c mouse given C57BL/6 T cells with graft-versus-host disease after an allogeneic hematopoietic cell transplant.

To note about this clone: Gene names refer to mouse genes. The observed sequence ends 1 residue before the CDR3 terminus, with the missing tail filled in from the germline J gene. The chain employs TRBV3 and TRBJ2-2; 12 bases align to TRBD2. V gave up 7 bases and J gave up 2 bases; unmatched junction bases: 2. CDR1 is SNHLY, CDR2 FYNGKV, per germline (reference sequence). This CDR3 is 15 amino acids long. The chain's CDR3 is CASTGTGGNTGQLYF. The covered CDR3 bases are TGTGCCAGCACCGGGACTGGGGGGAACACCGGGCAGCTCTAC.

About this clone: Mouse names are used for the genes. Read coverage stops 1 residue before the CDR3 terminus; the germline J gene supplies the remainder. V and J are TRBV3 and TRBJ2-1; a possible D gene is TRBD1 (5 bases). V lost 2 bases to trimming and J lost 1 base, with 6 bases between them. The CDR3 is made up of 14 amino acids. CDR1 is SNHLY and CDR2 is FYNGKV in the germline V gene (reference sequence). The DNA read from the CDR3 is TGTGCCAGCAGCTTAAGGGGAAACTATGCTGAGCAGTTC. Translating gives CASSLRGNYAEQF. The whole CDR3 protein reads CASSLRGNYAEQFF.

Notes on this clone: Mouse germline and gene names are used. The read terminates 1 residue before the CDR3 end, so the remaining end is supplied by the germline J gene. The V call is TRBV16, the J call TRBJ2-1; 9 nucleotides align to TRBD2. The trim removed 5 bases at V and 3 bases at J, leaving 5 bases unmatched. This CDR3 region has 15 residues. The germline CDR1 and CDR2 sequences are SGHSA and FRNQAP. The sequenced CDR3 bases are TGTGCAAGCAGCCCTTTCTGGGGGGGCTATGCTGAGCAGTTC. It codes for CASSPFWGGYAEQF. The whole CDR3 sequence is CASSPFWGGYAEQFF. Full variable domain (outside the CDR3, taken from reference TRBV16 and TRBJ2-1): NAGVIQTPRHKVTGKGQEATLWCEPISGHSAVFWYRQTIVQGLEFLTYFRNQAPIDDSGMPKERFSAQMPNQSHSTLKIQSTQPQDSAVYLCASSPFWGGYAEQFFGPGTRLTVL.

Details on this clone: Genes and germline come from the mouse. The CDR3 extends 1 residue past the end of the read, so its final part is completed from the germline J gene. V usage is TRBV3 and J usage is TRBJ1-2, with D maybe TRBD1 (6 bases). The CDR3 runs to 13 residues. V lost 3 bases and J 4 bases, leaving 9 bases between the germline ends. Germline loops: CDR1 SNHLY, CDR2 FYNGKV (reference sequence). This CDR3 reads CASSLGGGSDYTF. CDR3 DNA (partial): TGTGCCAGCAGCTTGGGGGGCGGCTCCGACTACACC.

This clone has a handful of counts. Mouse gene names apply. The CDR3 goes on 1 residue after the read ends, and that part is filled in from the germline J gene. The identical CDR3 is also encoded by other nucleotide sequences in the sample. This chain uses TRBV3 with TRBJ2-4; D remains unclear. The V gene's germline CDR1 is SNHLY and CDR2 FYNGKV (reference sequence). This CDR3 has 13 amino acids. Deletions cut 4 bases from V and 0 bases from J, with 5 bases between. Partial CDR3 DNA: TGTGCCAGCAGCTCGGGAAGTCAAAACACCTTGTAC. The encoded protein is CASSSGSQNTLY. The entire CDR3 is CASSSGSQNTLYF.

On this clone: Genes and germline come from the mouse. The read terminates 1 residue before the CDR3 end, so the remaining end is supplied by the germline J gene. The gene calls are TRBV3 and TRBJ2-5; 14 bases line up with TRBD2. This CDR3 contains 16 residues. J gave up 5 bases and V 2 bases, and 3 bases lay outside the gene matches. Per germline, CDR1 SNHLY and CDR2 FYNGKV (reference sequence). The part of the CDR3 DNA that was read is TGTGCCAGCAGCTTATGGGGACTGGGGGGGCGAGACACCCAGTAC. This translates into CASSLWGLGGRDTQY. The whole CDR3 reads CASSLWGLGGRDTQYF.

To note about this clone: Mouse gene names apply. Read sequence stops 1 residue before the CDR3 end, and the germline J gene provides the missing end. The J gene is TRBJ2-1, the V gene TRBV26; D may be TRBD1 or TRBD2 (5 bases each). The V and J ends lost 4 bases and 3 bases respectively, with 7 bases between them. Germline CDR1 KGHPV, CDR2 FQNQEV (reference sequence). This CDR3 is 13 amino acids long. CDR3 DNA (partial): TGTGCCAGCAGTCCTGGGACCTATGCTGAGCAGTTC. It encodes CASSPGTYAEQF. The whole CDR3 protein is CASSPGTYAEQFF.

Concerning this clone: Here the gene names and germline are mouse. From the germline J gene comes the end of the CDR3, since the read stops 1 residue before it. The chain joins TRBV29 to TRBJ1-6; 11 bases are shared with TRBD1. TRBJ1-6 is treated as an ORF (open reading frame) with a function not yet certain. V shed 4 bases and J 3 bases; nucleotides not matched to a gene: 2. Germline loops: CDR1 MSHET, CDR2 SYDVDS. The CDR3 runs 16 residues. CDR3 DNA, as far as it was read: TGTGCTAGCAGTTGGGGGACAGGGGGCTATAATTCGCCCCTCTAC. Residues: CASSWGTGGYNSPLY. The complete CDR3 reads CASSWGTGGYNSPLYF.

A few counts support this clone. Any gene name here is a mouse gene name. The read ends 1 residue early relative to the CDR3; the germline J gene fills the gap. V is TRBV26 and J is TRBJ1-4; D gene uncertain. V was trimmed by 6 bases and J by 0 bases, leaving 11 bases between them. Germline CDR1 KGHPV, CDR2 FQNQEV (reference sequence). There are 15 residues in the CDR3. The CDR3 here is CASSLTGFSNERLFF. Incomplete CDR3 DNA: TGTGCCAGCAGCTTGACGGGATTTTCCAACGAAAGATTATTT. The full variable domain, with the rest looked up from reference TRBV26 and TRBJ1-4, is NSKVIQTPRYLVKGQGQKAKMRCIPEKGHPVVFWYQQNKNNEFKFLINFQNQEVLQQIDMTEKRFSAECPSNSPCSLEIQSSEAGDSALYLCASSLTGFSNERLFFGHGTKLSVL.

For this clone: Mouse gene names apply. The covered CDR3 bases are TGTGCCAGCAGTTCGACAGCAAACACAGAAGTCTTC. Its translation: CASSSTANTEVF. The full-length CDR3 reads as CASSSTANTEVFF. The J gene is TRBJ1-1, the V gene TRBV26, with D perhaps TRBD1 (5 bases). The read comes to an end 1 residue before the CDR3 does, leaving the germline J gene to fill in the end. V lost 5 bases and J 0 bases, leaving 7 bases between the germline ends. The CDR3 consists of 13 residues. Germline CDR1 is KGHPV and CDR2 is FQNQEV (reference sequence).

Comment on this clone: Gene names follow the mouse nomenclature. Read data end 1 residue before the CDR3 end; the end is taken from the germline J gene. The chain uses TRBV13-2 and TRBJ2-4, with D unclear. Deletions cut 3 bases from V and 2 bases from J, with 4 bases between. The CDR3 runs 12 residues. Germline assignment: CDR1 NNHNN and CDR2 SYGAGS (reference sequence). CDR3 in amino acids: CASGGTQNTLYF. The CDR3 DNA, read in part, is TGTGCCAGCGGTGGGACTCAAAACACCTTGTAC.

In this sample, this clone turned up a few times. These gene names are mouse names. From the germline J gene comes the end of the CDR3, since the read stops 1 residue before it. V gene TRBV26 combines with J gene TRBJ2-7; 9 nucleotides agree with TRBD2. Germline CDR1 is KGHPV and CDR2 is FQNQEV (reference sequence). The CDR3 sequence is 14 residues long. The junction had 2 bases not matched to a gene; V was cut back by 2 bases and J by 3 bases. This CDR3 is CASSLRLGVYEQYF. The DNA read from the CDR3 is TGTGCCAGCAGTCTGAGACTGGGGGTCTATGAACAGTAC.

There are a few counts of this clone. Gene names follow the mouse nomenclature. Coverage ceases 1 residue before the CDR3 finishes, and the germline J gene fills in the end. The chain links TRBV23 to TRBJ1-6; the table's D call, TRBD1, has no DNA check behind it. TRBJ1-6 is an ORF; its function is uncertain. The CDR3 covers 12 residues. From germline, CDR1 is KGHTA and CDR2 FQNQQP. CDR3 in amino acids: CSSSHGQGPLYF. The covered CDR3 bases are TGCTCCAGCAGTCATGGACAGGGGCCCCTCTAC.

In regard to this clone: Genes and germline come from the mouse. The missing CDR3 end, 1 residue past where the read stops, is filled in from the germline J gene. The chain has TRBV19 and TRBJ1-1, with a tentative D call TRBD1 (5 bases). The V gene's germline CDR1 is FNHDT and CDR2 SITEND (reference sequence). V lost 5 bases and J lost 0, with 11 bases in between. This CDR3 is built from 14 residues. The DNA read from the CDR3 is TGTGCCAGCAGCCCGGGGGGGGCAAACACAGAAGTCTTC. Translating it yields CASSPGGANTEVF. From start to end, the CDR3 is CASSPGGANTEVFF.

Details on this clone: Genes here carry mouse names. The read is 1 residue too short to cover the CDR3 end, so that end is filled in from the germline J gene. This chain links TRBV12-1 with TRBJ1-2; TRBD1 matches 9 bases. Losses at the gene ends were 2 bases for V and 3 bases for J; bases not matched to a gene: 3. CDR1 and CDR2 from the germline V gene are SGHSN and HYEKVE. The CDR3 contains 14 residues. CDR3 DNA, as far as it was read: TGTGCCAGCTCTCCGGACAGGGGCCACTCCGACTACACC. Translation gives CASSPDRGHSDYT. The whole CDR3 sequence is CASSPDRGHSDYTF.

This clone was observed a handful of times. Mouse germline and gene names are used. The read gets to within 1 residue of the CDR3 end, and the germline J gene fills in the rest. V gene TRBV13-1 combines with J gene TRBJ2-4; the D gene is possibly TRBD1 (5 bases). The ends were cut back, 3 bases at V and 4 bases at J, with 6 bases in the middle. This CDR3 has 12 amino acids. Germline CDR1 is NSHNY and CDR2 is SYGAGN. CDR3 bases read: TGTGCCAGCAGTGCCAGGGAAAACACCTTGTAC. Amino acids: CASSARENTLY. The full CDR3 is CASSARENTLYF.

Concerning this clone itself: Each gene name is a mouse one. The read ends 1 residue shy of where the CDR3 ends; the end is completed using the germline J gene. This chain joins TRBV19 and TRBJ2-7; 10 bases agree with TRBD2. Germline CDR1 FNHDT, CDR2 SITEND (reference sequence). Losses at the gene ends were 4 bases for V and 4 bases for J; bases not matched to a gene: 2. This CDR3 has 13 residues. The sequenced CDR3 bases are TGTGCCAGCAGTCCGGACTGGGGGTATGAACAGTAC. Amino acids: CASSPDWGYEQY. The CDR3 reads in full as CASSPDWGYEQYF.

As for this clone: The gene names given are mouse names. Incomplete CDR3 DNA: TGTGCCAGCAGTCCGGTCAGGGGTGGCGAAAGATTATTT. This translates into CASSPVRGGERLF. The entire CDR3 reads CASSPVRGGERLFF. The chain carries TRBV26 and TRBJ1-4; D perhaps matches TRBD1 (6 bases). The CDR3 end is not reached by the read, which stops 1 residue before it; the germline J gene fills it in. V lost 4 bases to trimming and J lost 7 bases, with 13 bases between them. Germline CDR1 KGHPV, CDR2 FQNQEV (reference sequence). CDR3 length equals 14 residues.

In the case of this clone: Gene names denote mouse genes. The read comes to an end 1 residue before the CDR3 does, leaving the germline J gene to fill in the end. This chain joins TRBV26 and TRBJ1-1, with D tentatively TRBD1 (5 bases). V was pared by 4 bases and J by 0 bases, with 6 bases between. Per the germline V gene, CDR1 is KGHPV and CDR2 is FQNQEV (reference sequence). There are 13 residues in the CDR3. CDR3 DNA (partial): TGTGCCAGCAGTCCAGGGTCAAACACAGAAGTCTTC. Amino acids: CASSPGSNTEVF. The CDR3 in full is CASSPGSNTEVFF.

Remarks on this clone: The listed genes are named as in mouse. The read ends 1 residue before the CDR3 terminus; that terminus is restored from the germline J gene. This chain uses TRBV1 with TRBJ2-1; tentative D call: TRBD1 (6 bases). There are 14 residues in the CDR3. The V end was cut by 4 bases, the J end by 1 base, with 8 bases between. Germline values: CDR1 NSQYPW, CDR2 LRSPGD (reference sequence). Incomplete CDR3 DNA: TGCACCTGCAGTGGGACAGCCAACTATGCTGAGCAGTTC. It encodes CTCSGTANYAEQF. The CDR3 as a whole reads CTCSGTANYAEQFF.

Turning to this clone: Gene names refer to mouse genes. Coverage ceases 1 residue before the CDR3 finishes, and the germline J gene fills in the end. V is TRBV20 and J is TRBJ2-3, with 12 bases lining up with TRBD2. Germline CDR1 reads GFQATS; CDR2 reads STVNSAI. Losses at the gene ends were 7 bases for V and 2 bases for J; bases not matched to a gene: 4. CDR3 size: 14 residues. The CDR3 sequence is CGVGTGGIAETLYF. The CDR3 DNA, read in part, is TGTGGTGTAGGGACTGGGGGGATTGCAGAAACGCTGTAT.

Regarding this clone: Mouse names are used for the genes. The chain's CDR3 is CASSPDWGANTGQLYF. The part of the CDR3 DNA that was read is TGTGCCAGCTCTCCAGACTGGGGGGCAAACACCGGGCAGCTCTAC. This chain links TRBV12-1 with TRBJ2-2; 10 bases are shared with TRBD2. Sequencing ends 1 residue short of the CDR3 end; the germline J gene provides the rest. CDR1 SGHSN and CDR2 HYEKVE come from the germline V gene. V lost 2 bases, J lost 0 bases, and 2 bases stayed unmatched. The CDR3 loop spans 16 amino acids.

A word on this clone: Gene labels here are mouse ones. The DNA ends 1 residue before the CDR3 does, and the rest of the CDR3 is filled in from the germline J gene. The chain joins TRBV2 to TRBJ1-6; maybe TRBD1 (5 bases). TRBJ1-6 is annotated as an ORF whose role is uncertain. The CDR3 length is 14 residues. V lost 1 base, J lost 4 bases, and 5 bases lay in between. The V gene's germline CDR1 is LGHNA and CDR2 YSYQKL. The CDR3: CASSQGQYNSPLYF. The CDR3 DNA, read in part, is TGTGCCAGCAGCCAAGGACAGTATAATTCGCCCCTCTAC.

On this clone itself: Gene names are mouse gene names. The CDR3 sequence: CASSGQGLDTLYF. Incomplete CDR3 DNA: TGTGCCAGTTCGGGACAGGGGTTGGACACCTTGTAC. The J gene is TRBJ2-4, the V gene TRBV13-1; 10 positions agree with TRBD1. The read terminates 1 residue before the CDR3 end, so the remaining end is supplied by the germline J gene. This CDR3 is 13 amino acids long. Germline V gene sequence: CDR1 NSHNY, CDR2 SYGAGN. With 8 bases clipped from V and 7 bases from J, the junction kept 7 bases outside the gene matches.

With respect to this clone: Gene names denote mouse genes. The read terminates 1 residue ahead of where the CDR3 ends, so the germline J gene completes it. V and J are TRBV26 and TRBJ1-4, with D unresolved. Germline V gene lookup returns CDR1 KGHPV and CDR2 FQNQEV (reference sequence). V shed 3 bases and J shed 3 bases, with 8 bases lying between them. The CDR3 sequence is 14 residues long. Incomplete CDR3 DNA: TGTGCCAGCAGTCTAAGGCAGGCCAACGAAAGATTATTT. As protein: CASSLRQANERLF. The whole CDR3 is CASSLRQANERLFF. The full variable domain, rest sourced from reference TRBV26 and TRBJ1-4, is NSKVIQTPRYLVKGQGQKAKMRCIPEKGHPVVFWYQQNKNNEFKFLINFQNQEVLQQIDMTEKRFSAECPSNSPCSLEIQSSEAGDSALYLCASSLRQANERLFFGHGTKLSVL.

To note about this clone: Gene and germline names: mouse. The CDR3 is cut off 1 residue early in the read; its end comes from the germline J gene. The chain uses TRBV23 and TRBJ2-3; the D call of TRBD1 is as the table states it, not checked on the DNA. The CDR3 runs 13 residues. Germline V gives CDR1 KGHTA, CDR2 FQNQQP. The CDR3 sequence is CSSSLGRGETLYF. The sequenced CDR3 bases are TGCTCCAGCAGTCTTGGCAGGGGGGAAACGCTGTAT.

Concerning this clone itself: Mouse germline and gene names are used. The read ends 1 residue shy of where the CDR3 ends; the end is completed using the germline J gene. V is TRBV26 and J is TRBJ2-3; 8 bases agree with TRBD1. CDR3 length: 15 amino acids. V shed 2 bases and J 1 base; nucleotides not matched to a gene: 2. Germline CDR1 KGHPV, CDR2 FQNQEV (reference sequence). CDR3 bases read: TGTGCCAGCAGTCTGCTGACAGGGGGTGCAGAAACGCTGTAT. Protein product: CASSLLTGGAETLY. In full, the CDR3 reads CASSLLTGGAETLYF.